This T cell receptor beta chain was observed in a study of cytomegalovirus exposure and HLA in healthy donors (dated by TCRdb to about 2017). General notes on the study: According to an earlier analysis of around 600 of the donors, about 179 million T cells yielded over 90 million unique TCR beta sequences and 276 Gb of sequence data. About 300 gigabases of sequencing data and some 85 million unique TCR sequences were included in an early release covering roughly 700 HLA-typed donors. Of the roughly 390 genotyped donors, 65% to 90% were placed in the genetic ancestry cluster associated with self-reported Caucasian donors. The study aimed to test whether signatures of past pathogen exposure could be identified by cataloging public T cell receptors. The study used immunosequencing to profile the T cell repertoires of approximately 630 subjects and linked those repertoires to cytomegalovirus serostatus. In addition to the first cohort of 666 subjects, a separate validation cohort of over 90 different subjects was used. High-throughput TCR immunosequencing, statistical association of individual TCRs with disease status, and machine learning were combined to predict cytomegalovirus infection status. In a later analysis, previously published TCR beta repertoires from 550 to 750 donors were re-analyzed and high-resolution HLA genotyping was added so that TCR occurrence patterns could be studied. In the later analysis, no new phenotypic data were used to find candidate immune exposures; instead, reliance was placed on TCR beta sequences and their occurrence across donors. To decide whether each TCR beta V gene segment behaved as functional or pseudogenic, an earlier analysis of some 600 of the donors relied on high-throughput TCR beta sequencing. Donor age, sex, ethnicity and CMV serostatus were compiled together with the repertoire data. Genome-wide SNP genotypes for about 65% of the 666 donors were used in a later genetic analysis, which treated that subset as a discovery cohort. Every repertoire in the discovery cohort had been generated on one and the same sequencing platform. HLA typing covered class I and class II loci at four-digit resolution. Typing coverage differed by locus: A, B, C, DRB1 and DQB1 were typed in about 629-630 donors, DQA1 in 500 to 550, DPA1 in approximately 610, and DPB1 in 400 to 490. Roughly 5 DR-DQ haplotypes were handled as single units for association and clustering, since linkage in the cohort was strong. Across approximately 400 genotyped donors of the cohort, an average of roughly 200,000 unique TCR beta nucleotide sequences per donor were sequenced, and 15% to 20% of those sequences were non-productive.

This clone was seen just once. Its antigen has not been determined. It has no much larger one-base neighbor in the sample; base qualities were not kept. The CDR3, cysteine through phenylalanine, is 19 amino acids long. Only the CDR3 portion is preserved as DNA: 57 bases, with reading frame beginning at the first base. From V the trimming removes 0 bases and from J it removes 7 bases, while the gene matches leave 17 bases of the junction unaccounted for. Based on the germline V gene, the CDR1 and CDR2 sequences are SGHRS and YFSETQ. The cohort consisted of fewer than 700 healthy bone marrow donors. Cohort members were all nominally healthy when sampled, although unrecorded immune exposures were likely present. The donor tested CMV seronegative, placing the donor among the 350 or so seronegative members of the cohort. Each donor provided a peripheral blood sample, and peripheral blood mononuclear cells were used for TCR beta sequencing. Genomic DNA was extracted from the blood cell samples with the Qiagen DNeasy Blood Extraction Kit.

General study outcomes and caveats: HLA typing was unavailable for some donors at each locus, so association tests used only the typed subset. Roughly uniform sequencing depth across donors was assumed in presence/absence analyses, although this assumption may not hold. Immune exposure information for the cohort was limited to CMV serostatus. An association between a missense DCLRE1C variant and V-gene and J-gene trimming of TCR beta chains was found in a later genetic analysis and replicated in an independent cohort. Three of the identified cytomegalovirus-associated TCR beta chains were confirmed in vitro to be specific for cytomegalovirus antigens. In the study, some 180 TCR beta chains were listed as associated with cytomegalovirus. Because counts were too low, roughly 18 rarely observed V segments, including chromosome 9 orphons, were left out of the earlier analysis of a few hundred of the donors. Across donors, most TCR sequences were observed very rarely, whereas some public TCRs were present in many individuals. Correlated functional status among segregating V segments might reflect linkage disequilibrium, but an unknown experimental factor could not be ruled out. Strong co-occurrence of HLA alleles, especially DR and DQ, made assigning TCR associations to individual alleles difficult. The cohort was sequenced for TCR beta chains only, and without alpha or paired-chain data the features that could be detected were limited. In a later analysis, the rate of TCR association differed among HLA loci, with DRB1 alleles having the most associated TCRs and HLA-C alleles having the fewest. A further reported finding was that TCR beta sequences accurately predicted the HLA-A and HLA-B alleles for most subjects in the first cohort. Some IMGT-functional V segments, including TRBV6-2 and TRBV6-3, could not be told apart with the 87-base-pair reads, so those segments were excluded. Several of the top co-occurrence clusters appeared to be linked to parvovirus B19, influenza, CMV and Epstein-Barr virus, according to a later analysis. A later analysis found that HLA-associated TCR beta chains were more clonally expanded and had lower generation probabilities than equally common non-associated chains. Cytomegalovirus status was reported to be diagnosed by the classifier with high specificity and sensitivity in both the original and validation cohorts. The authors suggested that the approach could potentially be generalized to other disease states and immunological phenotypes. A later genetic analysis reported fewer N-insertions in productive TCRs among donors in an Asian-associated ancestry cluster than the roughly 700-donor mean. In an earlier analysis of some 550 of the donors, most TCR beta V segments were observed in productive rearrangements about 87% or about 30% of the time, broadly matching IMGT annotations. A later analysis associated approximately 17,000 TCR beta sequences with specific HLA alleles at a false discovery rate of 0.05. A group of highly shared sequence variants was considered likely to be a technical artifact of the sequencing pipeline. Most CMV-associated TCR beta chains appeared to be HLA-restricted in a later analysis, and the HLA associations seemed to be driven largely by CMV exposure.

The library was produced with the immunoSEQ multiplex PCR assay. For the multiplex PCR, a mixture combining 60 forward primers for TCR Vbeta segments and 13 reverse primers for TCR Jbeta segments was used. A multiplex PCR assay on genomic DNA amplified the CDR3 region of rearranged TCR beta genes. On the Illumina HiSeq System, the amplified TCR beta libraries were sequenced as 87-base-pair reads. On the authors' methods: Across the roughly 600 repertoires, a later analysis counted 75 million to 90 million unique TCR beta chains, around 11 million of which were shared by at least two donors. Raw reads were error-corrected and collapsed into unique sequences with a nearest-neighbor algorithm that merged closely related sequences to remove PCR and sequencing errors. V, D and J gene segments were assigned by aligning CDR3 sequences to IMGT reference sequences. Each retained sequence needed at least a six-nucleotide match to both a V gene segment and a J gene segment. A rearrangement was called productive if the CDR3 had no stop codons and remained in frame with V and J, and every other rearrangement was called non-productive. CDR3 was defined by IMGT convention, running from the second conserved V-encoded cysteine to the conserved J-encoded phenylalanine. Sequences without an unambiguous match to a single V gene segment were excluded from the earlier analysis of 500 to 700 of the donors. In an earlier analysis of approximately 560 of the donors, a V segment was called functional when productive rearrangements were above 56.7%, and segregating when the standard deviation between donors exceeded 5%. To diagnose cytomegalovirus status from the catalog of TCR beta chain sequences, a statistical classification framework was built. In a later analysis, TCR nucleotide sequences were compared against IMGT/GENE-DB human TR gene sequences so that V and J genes could be assigned. In a later analysis, CDR3 sequences and most-parsimonious VDJ recombination scenarios were assigned using the TCRdist pipeline. In a later analysis, each TCR beta chain was defined by its CDR3 amino acid sequence together with its V-gene family, and reads lacking a unique V-gene family were excluded. As a way to deal with suspected cross-contamination and a sequencing artifact, a later analysis dropped nearly 600 nucleotide sequences that were highly shared and had low generation probability. In a later analysis, a clonal expansion index was calculated for each public chain from normalized within-repertoire ranks of inferred template counts. In a later analysis, generation probabilities were computed using a VDJ recombination model fitted to out-of-frame rearrangements, and the results were checked against IGoR. In a later analysis, hypergeometric tests were used to score TCR-TCR, TCR-HLA and TCR-CMV co-occurrence, with a repertoire-size bias correction applied to TCR pairs. To estimate false discovery rates, a later analysis permuted the HLA or CMV assignments 20 times. In a later analysis, co-occurring TCRs were grouped with DBSCAN, and TCRdist sequence similarity was added when clustering was performed within HLA-allele-positive subsets. Repertoires with fewer than 30,000 or more than 120,000 public chains, plus five repertoires with anomalous nucleotide sharing, were excluded from co-occurrence clustering. TCRdb carries this immuneACCESS record with in-frame sequences only. Its versions omit some clonotypes, under half of them owing to an unresolved V gene in the studies checked, with the rest unexplained. D and trimming were read from the DNA, whereas the V and J calls and clone size are those reported in that table. The table for this sample lists more than 85,000 clones; about 83% of them were counted only once. Together, the top ten hold over 5% of the sample.

Rearrangement joined TRBV5-1 to TRBJ2-7; the central 12 bases match TRBD2. The specimen sequenced was PBMCs. The sequence was obtained from a young man in good health and CMV-seronegative. The CDR3: CASSLELAGGPSSGGEQYF. The nucleotide sequence is given as TGCGCCAGCAGCTTGGAGCTAGCGGGAGGGCCCTCCTCCGGGGGGGAGCAGTACTTC.